This TCR beta chain came from a study of cytomegalovirus exposure and HLA in healthy donors. The V gene lost 4 bases and the J gene lost 3 bases, with 22 bases spanning the gap. Germline loops: CDR1 MDHEN, CDR2 SYDVKM. CDR3 length: 18 amino acids. Both 60 Vbeta primers and 13 Jbeta primers went into the PCR. Profiled with immunoSEQ multiplex PCR; TCRdb holds only in-frame clones, not every one. This table holds around 86,000 clones, 7.6% found once. The chain uses TRBV28 and TRBJ1-5; D gene unclear. This TCR was sampled from a man aged 45-65 years in good health and CMV-seronegative. The sample taken for sequencing was PBMCs. The CDR3: CASSWRTTNGAVNQPQHF. The CDR3 nucleotides read TGTGCCAGCAGTTGGCGTACGACTAATGGTGCAGTCAATCAGCCCCAGCATTTT. The full variable domain, its missing parts supplied by reference TRBV28 and TRBJ1-5, is DVKVTQSSRYLVKRTGEKVFLECVQDMDHENMFWYRQDPGLGLRLIYFSYDVKMKEKGDIPEGYSVSREKKERFSLILESASTNQTSMYLCASSWRTTNGAVNQPQHFGDGTRLSIL.